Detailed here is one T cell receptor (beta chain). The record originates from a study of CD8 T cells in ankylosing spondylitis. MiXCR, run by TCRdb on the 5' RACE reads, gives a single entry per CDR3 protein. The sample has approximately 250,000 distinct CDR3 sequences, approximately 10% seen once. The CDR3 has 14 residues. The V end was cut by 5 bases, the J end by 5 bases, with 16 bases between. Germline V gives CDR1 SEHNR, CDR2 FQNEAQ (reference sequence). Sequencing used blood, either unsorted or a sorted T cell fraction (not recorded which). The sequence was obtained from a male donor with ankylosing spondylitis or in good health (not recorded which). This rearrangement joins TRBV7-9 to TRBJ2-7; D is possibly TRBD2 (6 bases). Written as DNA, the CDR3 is TGTGCCAGCAGCCTAACCCCCGGGGGAAACGAGCAGTACTTC. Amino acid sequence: CASSLTPGGNEQYF. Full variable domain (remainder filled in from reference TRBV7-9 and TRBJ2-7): DTGVSQNPRHKITKRGQNVTFRCDPISEHNRLYWYRQTLGQGPEFLTYFQNEAQLEKSRLLSDRFSAERPKGSFSTLEIQRTEQGDSAMYLCASSLTPGGNEQYFGPGTRLTVT.